This entry is about one T cell receptor (beta chain). The antigen is unknown. This record comes from a study of beta chain features in type 1 diabetes. For the study at large: Sorted cell examination encompassed 85 million to 130 million cells across all samples. Study outcomes and limitations: A possible short-template PCR bias applies equally to patients and controls. Shorter TCRB CDR3s, moderately but significantly so, marked every one of the four CD4+ subsets in Type 1 diabetes patients.

Trimming shortened V by 1 base and J by 0 bases, and 7 bases separated the two germline ends. The CDR3 sequence is 15 residues long. Germline V gene sequence: CDR1 SGDLS, CDR2 YYNGEE. Sequenced material consisted of expressed TCRB transcripts (all of the isolated RNA was reverse transcribed). Sequencing used immunoSEQ multiplex PCR; TCRdb keeps in-frame clones, though not all of them. The sample includes about 360,000 clones, over 10% of them seen just once. Cells sorted by CD45RO/CCR7/CD25/CD127/CD95/CD27 comprised CD4+ naive, central memory, regulatory and stem cell-like memory cells. The sequenced material came from naive CD4+ T cells from blood. This TCR derives from a man aged 18-30 years in good health. The chain employs TRBV9 and TRBJ2-2; no reliable D call. Written as DNA, the CDR3 is TGTGCCAGCAGCGTAACAATAACGAACACCGGGGAGCTGTTTTTT. This sequence encodes CASSVTITNTGELFF.